The present entry profiles one TCR beta chain with its context. Its target is unknown. TCRdb analysed the 5' RACE reads with MiXCR anew, one entry per CDR3 protein. The sample consists of some 1,700,000 distinct CDR3 sequences, around 29% of them appearing once. This sample is part of a study of identical twins. Study-wide points: Potential partial confounding of zero-insertion analyses by invariant MAIT and iNKT cells was noted. When twins shared out-of-frame alpha sequences, those sequences had excess low generation probability.

This CDR3 contains 17 residues. V was pared by 6 bases and J by 2 bases, with 9 bases of the junction left unmatched. Germline values: CDR1 SGHRS, CDR2 YFSETQ. This TCR was sampled from a newborn girl in good health. Specimen: cord blood. The chain employs TRBV5-1 and TRBJ2-1, with 12 bases aligning to TRBD2. The CDR3 here is CASKMTSGSGAYNEQFF. In nucleotides, the CDR3 is TGCGCCAGCAAGATGACTAGCGGGAGTGGGGCCTACAATGAGCAGTTCTTC.